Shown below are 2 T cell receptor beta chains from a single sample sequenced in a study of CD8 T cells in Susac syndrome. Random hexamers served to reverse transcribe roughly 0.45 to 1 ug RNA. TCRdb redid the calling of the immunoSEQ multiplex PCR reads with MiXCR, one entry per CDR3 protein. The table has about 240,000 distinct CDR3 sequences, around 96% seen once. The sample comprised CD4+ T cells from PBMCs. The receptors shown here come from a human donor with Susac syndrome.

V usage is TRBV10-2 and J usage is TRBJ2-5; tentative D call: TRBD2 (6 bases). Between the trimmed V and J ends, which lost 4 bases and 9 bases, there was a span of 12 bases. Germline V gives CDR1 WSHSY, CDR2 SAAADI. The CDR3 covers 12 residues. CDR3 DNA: TGCGCCAGCAGTGCTAGCTCGGGGGCCCAGTACTTC. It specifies CASSASSGAQYF.

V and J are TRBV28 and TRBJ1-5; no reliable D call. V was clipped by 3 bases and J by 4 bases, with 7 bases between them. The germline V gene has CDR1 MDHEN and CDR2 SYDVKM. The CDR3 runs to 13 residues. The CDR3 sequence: CASSFILNQPQHF. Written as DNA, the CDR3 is TGTGCCAGCAGTTTCATCTTAAATCAGCCCCAGCATTTT.